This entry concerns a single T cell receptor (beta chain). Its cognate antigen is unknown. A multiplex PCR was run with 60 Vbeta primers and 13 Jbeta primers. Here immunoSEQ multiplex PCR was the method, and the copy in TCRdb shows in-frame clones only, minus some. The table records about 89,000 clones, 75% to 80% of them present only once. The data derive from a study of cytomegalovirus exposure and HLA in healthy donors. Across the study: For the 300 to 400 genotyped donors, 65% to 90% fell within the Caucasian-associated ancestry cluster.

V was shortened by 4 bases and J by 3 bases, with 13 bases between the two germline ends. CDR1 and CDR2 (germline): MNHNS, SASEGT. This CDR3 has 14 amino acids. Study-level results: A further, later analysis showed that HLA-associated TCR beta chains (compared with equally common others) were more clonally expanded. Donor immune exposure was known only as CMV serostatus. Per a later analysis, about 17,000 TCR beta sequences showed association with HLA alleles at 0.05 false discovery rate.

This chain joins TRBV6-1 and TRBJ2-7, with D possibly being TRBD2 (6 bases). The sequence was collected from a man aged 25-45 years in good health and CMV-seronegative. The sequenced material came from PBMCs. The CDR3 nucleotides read TGTGCCAGCAGTGGCCTAGCGTGGGACTACGAGCAGTACTTC. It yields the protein CASSGLAWDYEQYF.